The present T cell receptor (beta chain) was sequenced within a study of human T cells and chemical hapten exposure. Study at large: An area of 2 cm by approximately 2 cm on upper inner arm skin received 2% DPC for sensitization.

Each CDR3 protein is one row after TCRdb ran MiXCR on the RACE reads. Of around 300,000 distinct CDR3 sequences listed, under 8% are singletons. The germline gives CDR1 SQVTM, CDR2 ANQGSEA. With 3 bases removed from V and 7 bases from J, the gap between germline ends came to 6 bases. The CDR3 runs to 11 residues. Time point: patch test 1, 2 weeks after DPC sensitization. Indicated treatment: therapeutic diphenylcyclopropenone sensitization with weekly scalp DPC. This clonotype was seen ten or more times. This rearrangement joins TRBV29-1 to TRBJ2-2; D gene unclear. Sequencing was performed on whole blood, taken in connection with sensitization to the hapten diphenylcyclopropenone (DPC). The clonotype was recovered from a young woman with alopecia areata. Some clones in this sample may be carry-over from other donors' samples. DNA for the CDR3: TGCAGCGTTGAGGCAGTCGGGGAGCTGTTTTTT. It is translated as CSVEAVGELFF.